The following is a T cell receptor beta chain sequence with its context. The data belong to a study of blood T cell repertoires in COVID-19. The wider study: Researchers got acute and convalescent COVID-19 samples from the United States, Italy and Spain. In each case, the material was cDNA or gDNA derived from T cells, B-cell-depleted T cells, or PBMCs.

Data came from immunoSEQ multiplex PCR; TCRdb stores just in-frame clones and leaves some out. The sample records 25,000 to 35,000 clones, 65% to 70% being singletons. Material for sequencing was peripheral blood. The origin of this receptor is a human donor in a cohort sampled during active COVID-19.

The CDR3 is CASGLFRGWSEAFF. CDR3 DNA sequence: TGTGCTAGTGGTTTGTTCAGGGGTTGGTCTGAAGCTTTCTTT. The gene calls are TRBV12-5 and TRBJ1-1; perhaps TRBD1 as D (6 bases). Trimming cost V 2 bases and J 6 bases, with 13 bases left between them. The length of the CDR3 is 14 residues. Germline V lookup: CDR1 LGHNT, CDR2 FRNRAP.